This TCR beta chain was sequenced during a study of beta chain features in type 1 diabetes. Study-level findings and limits: TCRB CDR3s were moderately but significantly shorter in Type 1 diabetes patients in all four CD4+ subsets.

V shed 2 bases and J 5 bases; nucleotides not matched to a gene: 13. The CDR3 runs to 17 residues. CDR1 and CDR2 (germline): SGDLS, YYNGEE. This clone came up a few times. The antigen is unknown. Every isolated RNA sample was fully reverse transcribed, so sequencing captured expressed TCRB transcripts. TCRdb's copy holds only in-frame clones and misses some; the assay was immunoSEQ multiplex PCR. The sample yields hundreds of thousands of clones, approximately 10% seen once. Sample: central memory CD4+ T cells from blood. The rearrangement links TRBV9 to TRBJ2-3; TRBD2 matches at 8 bases. The receptor comes from a man aged 25-45 years with type 1 diabetes. The CDR3 DNA reads as TGTGCCAGCAGCGTGGGGCCGGGGGGGCATAATCAAGATACGCAGTATTTT. Amino acids: CASSVGPGGHNQDTQYF.